This T cell receptor beta chain came from a study of blood T cell repertoires in COVID-19. On the study more broadly: Collection of acute and convalescent COVID-19 samples took place in the United States, Italy and Spain. T cells, B-cell-depleted T cells, or PBMCs supplied cDNA or gDNA.

In the original processing: The assay estimated nucleated cells by amplifying reference gene primers. This table comes from immunoSEQ multiplex PCR, and its TCRdb copy is limited to in-frame clones, with some not included. The V and J calls and clone size were taken over from that table, and D and trimming were inferred from the DNA. The table shows 70,000 or so clones, with 60% to 85% occurring only once. As concerns this clone: The same CDR3 arises from other DNA sequences in this sample as well.

Specimen: peripheral blood. This clonotype was sampled from a man aged 55 to 69 with acute or convalescent COVID-19.

DNA for the CDR3: TGTGCCAGCAGCTTATACTACGAGCAGTACTTC. Its protein is CASSLYYEQYF. The chain employs TRBV7-2 and TRBJ2-7; unclear D gene. The germline CDR1 and CDR2 sequences are SGHTA and FQGNSA. V was trimmed by 2 bases and J by 3 bases, leaving 2 bases between them. The CDR3 extends over 11 amino acids. Full variable domain (outside the CDR3, taken from reference TRBV7-2 and TRBJ2-7): GAGVSQSPSNKVTEKGKDVELRCDPISGHTALYWYRQSLGQGLEFLIYFQGNSAPDKSGLPSDRFSAERTGGSVSTLTIQRTQQEDSAVYLCASSLYYEQYFGPGTRLTVT.